The clone carrying this TCR beta chain was counted at least ten times. Antigen unknown. Primed by a sample-barcoded 5' primer and a J-beta primer mix, a second PCR proceeded for about 6 to 11 cycles. All cDNA molecules were each tagged by a template-switch adaptor with 12 random nucleotides. TCRdb analysed the 5' RACE reads with MiXCR anew, one entry per CDR3 protein. The top ten clones hold approximately 2% of a sample with over 1.5 million distinct CDR3 sequences, approximately 50% of them seen once. V was pared by 4 bases and J by 4 bases, with 16 bases between. This CDR3 region has 15 residues. Germline CDR1 reads SGHTA; CDR2 reads FQGNSA. This specimen belongs to a study of blood T cells in healthy people across ages. General study findings and limits: Long-lived and aged donors differed, with more naive CD4+ cells and higher diversity in the long-lived.

V and J are TRBV7-2 and TRBJ2-5; D is possibly TRBD1 (6 bases). The clonotype comes from a woman in her thirties or forties in good health. Material: blood. The chain's CDR3 is CASSYLTGAAETQYF. The DNA for the CDR3 is TGTGCCAGCAGCTATCTGACAGGAGCCGCAGAGACCCAGTACTTC.